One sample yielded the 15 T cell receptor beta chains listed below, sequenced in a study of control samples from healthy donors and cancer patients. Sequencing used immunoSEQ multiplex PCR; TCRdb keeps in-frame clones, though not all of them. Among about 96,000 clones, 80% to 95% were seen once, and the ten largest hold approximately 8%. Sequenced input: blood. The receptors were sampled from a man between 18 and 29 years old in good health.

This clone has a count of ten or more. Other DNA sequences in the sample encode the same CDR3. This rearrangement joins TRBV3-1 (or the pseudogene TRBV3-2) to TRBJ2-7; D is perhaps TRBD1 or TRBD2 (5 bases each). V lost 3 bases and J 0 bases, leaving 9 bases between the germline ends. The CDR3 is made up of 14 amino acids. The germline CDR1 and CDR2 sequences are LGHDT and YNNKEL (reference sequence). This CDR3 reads CASSQGTDSYEQYF. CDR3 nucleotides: TGTGCCAGCAGCCAGGGGACCGACTCCTACGAGCAGTACTTC.

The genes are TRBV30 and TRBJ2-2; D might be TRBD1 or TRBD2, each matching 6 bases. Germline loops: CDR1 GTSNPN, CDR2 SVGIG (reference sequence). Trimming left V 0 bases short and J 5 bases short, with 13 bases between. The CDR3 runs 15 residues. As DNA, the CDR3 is TGTGCCTGGAGTGTCGTCACAGGGACTACCGGGGAGCTGTTTTTT. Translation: CAWSVVTGTTGELFF. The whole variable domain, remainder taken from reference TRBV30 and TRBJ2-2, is SQTIHQWPATLVQPVGSPLSLECTVEGTSNPNLYWYRQAAGRGLQLLFYSVGIGQISSEVPQNLSASRPQDRQFILSSKKLLLSDSGFYLCAWSVVTGTTGELFFGEGSRLTVL.

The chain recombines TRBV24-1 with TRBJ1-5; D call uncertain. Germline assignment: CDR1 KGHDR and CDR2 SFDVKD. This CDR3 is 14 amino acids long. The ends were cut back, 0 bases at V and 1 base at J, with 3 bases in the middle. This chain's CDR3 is CATSDLSSNQPQHF. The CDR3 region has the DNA TGTGCCACCAGTGATTTGAGCAGCAATCAGCCCCAGCATTTT.

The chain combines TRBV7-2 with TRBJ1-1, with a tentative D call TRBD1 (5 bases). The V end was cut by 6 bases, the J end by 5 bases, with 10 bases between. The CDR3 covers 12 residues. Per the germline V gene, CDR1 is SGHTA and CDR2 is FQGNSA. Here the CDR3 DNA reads TGTGCCAGCAGGAGGGGTAGTACTGAAGCTTTCTTT. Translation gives CASRRGSTEAFF.

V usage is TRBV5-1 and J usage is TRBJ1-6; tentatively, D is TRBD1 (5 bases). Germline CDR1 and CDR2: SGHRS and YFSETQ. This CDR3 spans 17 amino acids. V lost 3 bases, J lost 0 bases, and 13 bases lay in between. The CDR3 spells CASSSGPQSSYNSPLHF. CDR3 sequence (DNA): TGCGCCAGCAGCTCGGGACCCCAGAGCTCCTATAATTCACCCCTCCACTTT.

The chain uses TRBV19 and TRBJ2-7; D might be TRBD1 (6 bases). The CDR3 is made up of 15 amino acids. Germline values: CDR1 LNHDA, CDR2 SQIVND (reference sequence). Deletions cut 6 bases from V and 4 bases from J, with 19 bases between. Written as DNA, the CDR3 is TGTGCCAGTAGGGCCTCCGGGACATTATTTTACGAGCAGTACTTC. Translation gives CASRASGTLFYEQYF.

The CDR3 is CASSVAGGASSYEQYF. Here the CDR3 DNA reads TGTGCCAGCAGTGTAGCAGGGGGCGCATCTTCCTACGAGCAGTACTTC. This rearrangement joins TRBV25-1 to TRBJ2-7, with 8 bases fitting TRBD1. The CDR3 extends over 16 amino acids. The ends lost 4 bases at V and 1 base at J; junction bases unmatched: 9. Germline V gives CDR1 MGHDK, CDR2 SYGVNS.

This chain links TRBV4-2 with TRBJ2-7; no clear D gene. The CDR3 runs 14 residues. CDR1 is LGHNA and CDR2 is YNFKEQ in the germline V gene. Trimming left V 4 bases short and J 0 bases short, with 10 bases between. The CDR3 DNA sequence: TGTGCCAGCAGCCGTCAGGACGACTCCTACGAGCAGTACTTC. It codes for CASSRQDDSYEQYF.

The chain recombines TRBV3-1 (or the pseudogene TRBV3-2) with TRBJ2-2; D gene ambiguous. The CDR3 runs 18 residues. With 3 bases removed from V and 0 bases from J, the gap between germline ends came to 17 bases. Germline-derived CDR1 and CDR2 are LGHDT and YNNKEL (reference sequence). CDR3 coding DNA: TGTGCCAGCAGCCATATCTATATGCGGCACGCGAACACCGGGGAGCTGTTTTTT. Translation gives CASSHIYMRHANTGELFF.

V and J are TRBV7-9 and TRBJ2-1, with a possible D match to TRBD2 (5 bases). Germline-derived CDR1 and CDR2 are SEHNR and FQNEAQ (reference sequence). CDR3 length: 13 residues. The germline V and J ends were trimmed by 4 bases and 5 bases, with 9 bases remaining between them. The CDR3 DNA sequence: TGTGCCAGCAGCTCGGACTTTCACAATGAGCAGTTCTTC. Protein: CASSSDFHNEQFF.

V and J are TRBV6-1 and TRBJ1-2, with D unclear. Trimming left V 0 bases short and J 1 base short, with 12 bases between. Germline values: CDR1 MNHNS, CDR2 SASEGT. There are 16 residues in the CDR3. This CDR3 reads CASSEAPIEVNYGYTF. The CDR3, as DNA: TGTGCCAGCAGTGAAGCGCCGATTGAGGTTAACTATGGCTACACCTTC.

The CDR3 region is CASSPGQGGETQYF. The CDR3, as DNA: TGCGCCAGCAGCCCGGGACAGGGCGGGGAGACCCAGTACTTC. V and J are TRBV5-1 and TRBJ2-5; 9 nucleotides align to TRBD1. The CDR3 spans 14 residues. V was clipped by 4 bases and J by 5 bases; unmatched bases: 6. Looked up from germline, CDR1 is SGHRS and CDR2 is YFSETQ. Combining the CDR3 with reference TRBV5-1 and TRBJ2-5 gives the whole variable domain KAGVTQTPRYLIKTRGQQVTLSCSPISGHRSVSWYQQTPGQGLQFLFEYFSETQRNKGNFPGRFSGRQFSNSRSEMNVSTLELGDSALYLCASSPGQGGETQYFGPGTRLLVL.

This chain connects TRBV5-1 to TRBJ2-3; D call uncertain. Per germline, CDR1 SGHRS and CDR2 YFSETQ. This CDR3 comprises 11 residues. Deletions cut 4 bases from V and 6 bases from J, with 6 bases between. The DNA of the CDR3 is TGCGCCAGCAGCAACTCGGATACGCAGTATTTT. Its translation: CASSNSDTQYF.

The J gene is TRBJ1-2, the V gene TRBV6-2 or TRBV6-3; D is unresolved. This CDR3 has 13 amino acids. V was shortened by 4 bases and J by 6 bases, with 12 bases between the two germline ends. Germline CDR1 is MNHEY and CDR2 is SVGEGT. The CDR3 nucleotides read TGTGCCAGCAGTTTCTCGGGTACGCATGGCTACACCTTC. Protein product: CASSFSGTHGYTF.

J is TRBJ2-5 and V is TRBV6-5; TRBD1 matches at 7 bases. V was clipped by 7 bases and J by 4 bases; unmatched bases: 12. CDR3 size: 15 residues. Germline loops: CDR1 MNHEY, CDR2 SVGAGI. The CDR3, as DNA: TGTGCCAGCACCGAGGACAGGTGGTCCCGAGAGACCCAGTACTTC. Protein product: CASTEDRWSRETQYF.